This TCR beta chain emerged from a study of T cell responses to AZD1222 COVID-19 vaccine (dated by TCRdb to the early 2020s). Regarding the complete study: A total of about 230 trial participants underwent TCR sequencing, of whom 207 received two doses of AZD1222 and about 25 received two doses of the MenACWY control vaccine. Trial participants were enrolled into age subgroups of 18-55, 56-69 and 70-plus years, which contained about 150, 27 and 61 TCR-sequenced participants, respectively.

The CDR3 regions of human TCRbeta chains were analyzed by immunosequencing. The authors' pipeline ran thus. Repertoire TCRs were checked for matches against a reference library of SARS-CoV-2-specific TCRs that had been generated using the MIRA antigen-specificity platform. Breadth was defined as the fraction of unique TCRs that were SARS-CoV-2-associated, and depth was defined as the fraction of total T cells that were SARS-CoV-2-associated. Using the MIRA data, every spike-specific TCR was mapped to the spike region that the TCR reacted to and assigned to either a CD4 or a CD8 class. Log10-transformed breadth and depth values were compared by one-way ANOVA with Sidak's multiple comparisons tests. TCRdb limited this immuneACCESS table to in-frame rearrangements with V and J called. A share of clones is missing; checked studies link under half to unresolved V genes, and the rest is unexplained. V, J and clone size are those of that table, while D and trimming were read from the DNA. Recorded for this sample are about 150,000 clones; approximately 87% of them occurred a single time. More than 5.5% of the sample belongs to the ten largest clones.

The time point label, as the study defines it: baseline before first vaccination. This specimen's treatment or condition label, per the study, means: meningococcal conjugate vaccine given as trial control. Samples from vaccinated people were obtained from the UK trials COV001 and COV002, which included a single-blind randomized controlled phase 2/3 trial of AZD1222 (ChAdOx1 nCoV-19) in healthy adults. For TCRbeta chain sequencing, PBMC samples were collected from trial participants at day 0 and at day 28 after the second dose. Overall results and qualifications from the work: Spike-specific TCR breadth and depth rose significantly after two AZD1222 doses compared with day 0 and with MenACWY recipients. Conclusions about previously exposed vaccinees are limited because only 6 or 7 AZD1222 recipients were SARS-CoV-2 seropositive at baseline. Because no samples from the day 14 peak response were available, repertoires could be characterized only after the peak T cell response. In the small 56-69-year group, the increase in depth fell short of significance, most likely because of low power. The whole spike protein was spanned by vaccine-associated CD4 TCRs, and dominant responses were seen in regions 160-218 and 743-854. Most participants were white British and females outnumbered males, and the authors suggested that clonal diversity may have been underestimated. Reportedly, almost half of the unique spike-specific TCRs recognized epitopes lying outside the regions that are mutated in the B.1.351 and B.1.1.7 variants.

CDR3 length: 13 amino acids, cysteine to phenylalanine. The entry retains the CDR3 DNA only, 39 bases that are in frame from base 1. V and J lose 5 bases and 4 bases, and a span of 9 bases separates them. Via the germline V gene, CDR1 is ENHRY and CDR2 SYGVKD. Concerning this clone itself: This receptor's antigen is unknown. No base quality values were provided; no much bigger clone lies one nucleotide off.

Recombination joined TRBV10-3 with TRBJ1-3; tentative D gene TRBD1, with 6 bases matching. This material consisted of peripheral blood, taken on day 0 of MenACWY control vaccination. The source is an adult in good health. In nucleotides, the sequence is TGTGCCATCAGTTCAGGGGTGGGAAACACCATATATTTT. It codes for CAISSGVGNTIYF.